The sequence of this T cell receptor beta chain was determined in a study of STAT5B mutations in CD4+ large granular lymphocyte leukemia. The study, taken as a whole, reports: TRBV06-family usage was enriched in top patient clones (8/27) versus controls (2/35). The CD4+ versus CD8+ T-LGLL clonality difference may reflect limited sample size.

Clones were sequenced by immunoSEQ multiplex PCR, and TCRdb holds only the in-frame ones, with some missing. The repertoire holds about 40,000 clones, with 81% as singletons. As for this clone: Its antigen is still unknown.

In germline, CDR1 is SGHRS, CDR2 YFSETQ. The V segment lost 5 bases and the J segment 2 bases; nucleotides outside the gene matches: 15. The CDR3 contains 18 residues. V is TRBV5-1 and J is TRBJ2-3, with 9 positions matching TRBD2. This TCR derives from a human donor in good health. The source material was CD4+ T cells from blood buffy coats. CDR3 in amino acids: CASRSGRGGALDTDTQYF. CDR3 DNA: TGCGCCAGCAGGTCCGGGCGCGGGGGGGCTCTAGACACAGATACGCAGTATTTT. Complete variable domain (other parts from reference TRBV5-1 and TRBJ2-3): KAGVTQTPRYLIKTRGQQVTLSCSPISGHRSVSWYQQTPGQGLQFLFEYFSETQRNKGNFPGRFSGRQFSNSRSEMNVSTLELGDSALYLCASRSGRGGALDTDTQYFGPGTRLTVL.